This T cell receptor (beta chain) appears in the sequencing data of a study of blood T cell repertoires in COVID-19. V shed 2 bases and J 6 bases; nucleotides not matched to a gene: 5. Germline values: CDR1 MNHEY, CDR2 SVGEGT. The CDR3 contains 15 residues. Original methodology: Estimation of nucleated cell counts relied on the amplification of reference gene primers. Measured with immunoSEQ multiplex PCR; TCRdb has only the in-frame clones, and not every one. D and trimming were read from the DNA, whereas the V and J calls and clone size are those reported in that table. In the table there are around 300,000 clones, roughly 85% of which are singletons.

The chain has TRBV6-2 or TRBV6-3 and TRBJ2-1; the match to TRBD2 covers 9 bases. This TCR came from a woman aged 50 to 65 who had recovered from COVID-19. The specimen was peripheral blood. CDR3 coding DNA: TGTGCCAGCAGTTACAGAGCTAGCGGGGTCAATGAGCAGTTCTTC. Its translation is CASSYRASGVNEQFF.